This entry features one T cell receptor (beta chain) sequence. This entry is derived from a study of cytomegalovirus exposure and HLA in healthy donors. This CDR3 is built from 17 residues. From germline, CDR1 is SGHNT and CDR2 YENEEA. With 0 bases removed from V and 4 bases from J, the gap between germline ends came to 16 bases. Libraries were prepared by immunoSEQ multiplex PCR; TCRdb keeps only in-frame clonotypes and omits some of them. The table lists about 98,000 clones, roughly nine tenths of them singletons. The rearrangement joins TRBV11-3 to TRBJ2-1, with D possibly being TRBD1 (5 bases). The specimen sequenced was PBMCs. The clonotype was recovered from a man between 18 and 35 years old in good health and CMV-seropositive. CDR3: CASSLDLGVPGYNEQFF. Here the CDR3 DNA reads TGTGCCAGCAGCTTAGATTTAGGGGTTCCCGGGTACAATGAGCAGTTCTTC.